This record looks at one T cell receptor beta chain sequence and its context. The antigen remains unidentified. This CDR3 is 16 amino acids long. Germline CDR1 SGHDT, CDR2 YYEEEE. With 2 bases clipped from V and 7 bases from J, the junction kept 12 bases outside the gene matches. This sample is part of a study of OX40 agonist ivuxolimab in advanced cancers. Produced via immunoSEQ multiplex PCR; TCRdb's table is partial and in-frame only. The sample lists tens of thousands of clones; around 88% were seen once. Autoimmune disease history or systemic immunosuppression excluded patients. Study-wide results and caveats: In the 0.1-3.0 mg/kg groups, partial responders showed among the lowest expansion.

The sequenced sample was CD4+ or CD8+ T cells sorted from blood, obtained in a trial of the OX40 agonist ivuxolimab. The origin of this receptor is an adult with an advanced solid tumor such as melanoma, head and neck, liver or kidney cancer. The rearrangement joins TRBV5-6 to TRBJ2-1; 7 nucleotides align to TRBD1. The CDR3 loop is CASSFSTGAPRNEQFF. As DNA, the CDR3 is TGTGCCAGCAGCTTTTCAACAGGGGCCCCTCGAAATGAGCAGTTCTTC.